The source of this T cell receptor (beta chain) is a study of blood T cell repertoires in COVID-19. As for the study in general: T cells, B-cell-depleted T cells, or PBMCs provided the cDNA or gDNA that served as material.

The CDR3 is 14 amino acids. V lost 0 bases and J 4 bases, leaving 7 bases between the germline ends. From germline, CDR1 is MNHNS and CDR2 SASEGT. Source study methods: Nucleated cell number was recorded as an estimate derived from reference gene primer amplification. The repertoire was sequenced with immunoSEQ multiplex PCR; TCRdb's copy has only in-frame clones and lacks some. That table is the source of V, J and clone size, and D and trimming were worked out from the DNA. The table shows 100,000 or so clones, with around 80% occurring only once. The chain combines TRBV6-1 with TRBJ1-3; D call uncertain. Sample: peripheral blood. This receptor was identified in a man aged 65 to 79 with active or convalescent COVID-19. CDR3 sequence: CASSEASGGNTIYF. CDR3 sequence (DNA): TGTGCCAGCAGTGAAGCTAGCGGGGGAAACACCATATATTTT.